This TCR beta chain stems from a study of shared clonotypes between healthy human individuals. Assay used: immunoSEQ multiplex PCR; TCRdb lists only in-frame clones, some missing. This sample has approximately 720,000 clones, with approximately 90% found just once. Trimming shortened V by 0 bases and J by 1 base, and 11 bases separated the two germline ends. From germline, CDR1 is LNHDA and CDR2 SQIVND (reference sequence). The CDR3 totals 16 residues. CD45RO-negative, CCR7-selected cells formed the naive CD8 fraction, which excluded terminally differentiated effector memory CD45RA+ cells. This chain joins TRBV19 and TRBJ2-3, with a weak D call TRBD1 (6 bases). This clonotype originated in a man between 25 and 39 years old in good health. Sequencing used naive CD8+ T cells sorted from blood. As DNA, the CDR3 is TGTGCCAGTAGTATAGATCGGGCAGGGGGCACAGATACGCAGTATTTT. This codes for CASSIDRAGGTDTQYF.